This record concerns one TCR beta chain sequence. The antigen remains unidentified. The source of the sample is a study of cytomegalovirus exposure and HLA in healthy donors. Overall study results and limits: Previously analyzed data showed that most TCR beta V segments were productive at a frequency of about 90% or about 30%.

The primer mix had 60 Vbeta and 13 Jbeta primers. Original analysis: In a later analysis, 8.5 million to 14 million of about 80 million unique beta chains occurred in at least two donors. The table came from immunoSEQ multiplex PCR; TCRdb's copy has only in-frame clones and leaves some out. D and trimming were read from the DNA, whereas the V and J calls and clone size are those reported in that table. The sample holds 120,000 or so clones, 75% to 90% seen once. The ends were cut back, 3 bases at V and 5 bases at J, with 16 bases in the middle. This CDR3 region has 16 residues. Germline V lookup: CDR1 SGHTA, CDR2 FQGNSA.

The V call is TRBV7-2, the J call TRBJ2-2; D gene uncertain. The sequence was obtained from a man aged 45-60 years in good health and CMV-seronegative. The sequenced material came from PBMCs. DNA of the CDR3: TGTGCCAGCAGCTTTATACCTGAAGCGAGAACCGGGGAGCTGTTTTTT. It codes for CASSFIPEARTGELFF.